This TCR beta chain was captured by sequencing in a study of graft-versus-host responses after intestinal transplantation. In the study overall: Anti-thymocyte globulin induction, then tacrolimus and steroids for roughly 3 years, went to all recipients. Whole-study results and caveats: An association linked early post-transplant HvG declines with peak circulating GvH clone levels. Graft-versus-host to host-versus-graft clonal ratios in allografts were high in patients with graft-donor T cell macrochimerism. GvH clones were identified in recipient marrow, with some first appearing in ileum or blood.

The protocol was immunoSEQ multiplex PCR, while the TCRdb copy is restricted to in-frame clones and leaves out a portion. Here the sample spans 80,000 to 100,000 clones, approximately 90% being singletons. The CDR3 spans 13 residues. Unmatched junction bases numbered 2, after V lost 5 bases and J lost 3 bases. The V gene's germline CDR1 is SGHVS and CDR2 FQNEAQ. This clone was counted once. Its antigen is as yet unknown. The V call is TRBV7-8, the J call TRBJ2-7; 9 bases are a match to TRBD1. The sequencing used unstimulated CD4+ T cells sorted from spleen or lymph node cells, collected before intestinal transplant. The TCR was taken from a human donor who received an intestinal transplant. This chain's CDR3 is CASSTDRGYEQYF. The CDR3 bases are TGTGCCAGCAGCACGGACAGGGGCTACGAGCAGTACTTC.